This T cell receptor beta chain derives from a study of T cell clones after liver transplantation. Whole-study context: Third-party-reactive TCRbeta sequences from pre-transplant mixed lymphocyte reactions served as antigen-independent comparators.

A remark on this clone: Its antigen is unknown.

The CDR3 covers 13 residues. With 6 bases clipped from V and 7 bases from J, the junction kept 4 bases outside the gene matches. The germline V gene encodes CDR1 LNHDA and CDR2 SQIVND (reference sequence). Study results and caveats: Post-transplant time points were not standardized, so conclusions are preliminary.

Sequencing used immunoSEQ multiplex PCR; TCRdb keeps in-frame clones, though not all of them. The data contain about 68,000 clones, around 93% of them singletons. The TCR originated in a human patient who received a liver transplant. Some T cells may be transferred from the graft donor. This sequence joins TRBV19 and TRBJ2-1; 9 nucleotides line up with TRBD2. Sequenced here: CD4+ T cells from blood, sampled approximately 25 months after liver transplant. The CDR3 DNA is TGTGCCAGTAGACCAGCGGGGGGAAATGAGCAGTTCTTC. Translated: CASRPAGGNEQFF.